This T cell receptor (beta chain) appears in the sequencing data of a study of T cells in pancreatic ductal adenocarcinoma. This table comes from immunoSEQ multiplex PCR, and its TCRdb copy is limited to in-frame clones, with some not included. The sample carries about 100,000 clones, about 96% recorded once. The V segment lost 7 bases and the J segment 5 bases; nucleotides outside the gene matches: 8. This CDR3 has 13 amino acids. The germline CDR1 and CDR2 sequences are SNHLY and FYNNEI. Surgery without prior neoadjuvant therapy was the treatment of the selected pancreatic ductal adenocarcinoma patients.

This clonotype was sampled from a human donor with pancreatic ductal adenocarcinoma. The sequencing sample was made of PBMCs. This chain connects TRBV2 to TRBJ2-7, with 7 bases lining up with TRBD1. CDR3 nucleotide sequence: TGTGCCAGCATACGGGACAGTTTCAACGAGCAGTACTTC. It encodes CASIRDSFNEQYF.